This TCR beta chain was sequenced in a study of blood T cell repertoires in COVID-19. The germline gives CDR1 MDHEN, CDR2 SYDVKM. The CDR3 covers 12 residues. V was pared by 6 bases and J by 4 bases, with 9 bases between. Sequencing was performed with immunoSEQ multiplex PCR; in TCRdb, only in-frame clones are kept and a portion is missing. Of hundreds of thousands of clones listed, around 91% were seen once; the top ten hold roughly a tenth. J is TRBJ1-2 and V is TRBV28; D is unclear. The receptor was isolated from a woman aged 40 to 55 who had recovered from COVID-19. The sequencing sample was made of PBMCs or T cells enriched from blood (not recorded which). The CDR3 DNA reads as TGTGCCAGCAGGCGTAGCCCCTATGGCTACACCTTC. It codes for CASRRSPYGYTF.